What follows are 7 T cell receptor beta chains derived from one specimen sequenced in a study of blood T cell repertoires in COVID-19. The method was immunoSEQ multiplex PCR; TCRdb's version includes in-frame clones alone and lacks a portion of them. The sample has fewer than 350,000 clones; about nine tenths are singletons. Sequencing was performed on peripheral blood. The receptors stem from a woman aged 25 to 45 with COVID-19, enrolled during active disease.

The rearrangement links TRBV2 to TRBJ1-1; 7 positions agree with TRBD1. J was trimmed by 6 bases and V by 4 bases; bases with no gene match: 14. From germline, CDR1 is SNHLY and CDR2 FYNNEI. There are 16 residues in the CDR3. CDR3: CASSVHRGSIGAEAFF. In nucleotides, the CDR3 is TGTGCCAGCAGTGTTCACAGGGGAAGTATTGGCGCTGAAGCTTTCTTT.

The genes are TRBV4-3 and TRBJ2-7, with D possibly being TRBD1 (5 bases). Germline values: CDR1 LGHNA, CDR2 YSLEER. V was trimmed by 0 bases and J by 2 bases, leaving 8 bases between them. This CDR3 region has 14 residues. The CDR3, as DNA: TGCGCCAGCAGCCAAGATAGGGGCACCTACGAGCAGTACTTC. This sequence encodes CASSQDRGTYEQYF.

This chain links TRBV19 with TRBJ1-4; tentative D call: TRBD1 (6 bases). The germline gives CDR1 LNHDA, CDR2 SQIVND (reference sequence). This CDR3 has 18 residues. Trimming took off 7 bases at V and 2 bases at J, with 23 bases between the two ends. CDR3 loop: CASKADRIKGATNEKLFF. Written as DNA, the CDR3 is TGTGCCAGTAAAGCGGACAGAATAAAGGGTGCGACTAATGAAAAACTGTTTTTT.

V is TRBV5-1 and J is TRBJ2-1, with a possible D match to TRBD1 (6 bases). The V gene lost 2 bases and the J gene lost 7 bases, with 7 bases spanning the gap. The length of the CDR3 is 12 residues. Germline-derived CDR1 and CDR2 are SGHRS and YFSETQ. CDR3 in DNA: TGCGCCAGCAGCTTACAGGGAAATGAGCAGTTCTTC. It is translated as CASSLQGNEQFF. The whole variable domain, filled in from reference TRBV5-1 and TRBJ2-1, reads KAGVTQTPRYLIKTRGQQVTLSCSPISGHRSVSWYQQTPGQGLQFLFEYFSETQRNKGNFPGRFSGRQFSNSRSEMNVSTLELGDSALYLCASSLQGNEQFFGPGTRLTVL.

This clone was found a few times. The chain couples TRBV7-6 to TRBJ2-5, with a weak D call TRBD2 (6 bases). V shed 5 bases and J shed 3 bases, with 16 bases lying between them. The CDR3 contains 15 residues. Germline loops: CDR1 SGHVS, CDR2 FNYEAQ. In nucleotides, the CDR3 is TGTGCCAGCAGCCGAGGGGTCGGGGGAAAAGAGACCCAGTACTTC. This encodes CASSRGVGGKETQYF.

The chain carries TRBV5-1 and TRBJ2-5; 7 nucleotides align to TRBD2. Looked up from germline, CDR1 is SGHRS and CDR2 is YFSETQ. The CDR3 contains 13 residues. V dropped 5 bases and J dropped 1; count of bases not matched to a gene: 2. The CDR3 spells CASRLAAQETQYF. CDR3 nucleotide sequence: TGCGCCAGCAGGCTAGCGGCCCAAGAGACCCAGTACTTC.

The gene calls are TRBV27 and TRBJ1-1; 8 bases match TRBD1. Germline trimming cut 6 bases from V and 5 bases from J; bases unmatched to any gene: 11. CDR1 MNHEY and CDR2 SMNVEV come from the germline V gene (reference sequence). The CDR3 contains 15 residues. The CDR3 here is CASRTQGAAGTEAFF. The CDR3 DNA reads as TGTGCCAGCAGGACTCAGGGGGCGGCTGGAACTGAAGCTTTCTTT.